Detailed here is one T cell receptor (beta chain). The antigen is undetermined. This specimen comes from a study of cytomegalovirus exposure and HLA in healthy donors. The protocol was immunoSEQ multiplex PCR, while the TCRdb copy is restricted to in-frame clones and leaves out a portion. This table has some 43,000 clones, approximately 90% appearing once. Among the 120 or so subjects of the validation cohort, separate from the approximately 670-subject first cohort, were the donors. Broader study findings: Usually a TCR sequence was rare, but some public TCRs were found in many donors. The study labeled more than 150 TCR beta chains cytomegalovirus-associated. Researchers reported that a few CMV-associated chains were confirmed in vitro as CMV antigen-specific.

The CDR3 is 15 residues long. With V trimmed by 4 bases and J by 2 bases, 4 bases remained unmatched. Germline CDR1 SGHTA, CDR2 FQGNSA. The specimen sequenced was PBMCs. V gene TRBV7-2 combines with J gene TRBJ2-3, with 9 nucleotides matching TRBD1. The clonotype comes from a man younger than 30 in good health and CMV-seronegative. The CDR3 sequence: CASSSRTGATDTQYF. The CDR3 DNA is TGTGCCAGCAGCTCACGGACAGGGGCCACAGATACGCAGTATTTT.